A selection of T cell receptor beta chains follows, all from one sample in a study of cytomegalovirus exposure and HLA in healthy donors. Profiling relied on immunoSEQ multiplex PCR, and the TCRdb table lists in-frame clones only, not all of them. Here the sample spans 200,000 to 250,000 clones, 75% to 85% being singletons. The sample was PBMCs. The receptors were sampled from a woman between 55 and 75 years old in good health and CMV-seropositive. The CDR3 runs from the conserved cysteine through the conserved F or W. A D gene is named only where the DNA matches it firmly. Size tells how often a clone was seen (once, few, many) or the class of an expanded clone, and some rows leave it out.

.,14,TRBD1,TRBJ1-1,TRBV30,CAQRAGGLNTEAFF,TGTGCTCAAAGGGCAGGGGGCCTTAACACTGAAGCTTTCTTT
.,13,TRBD2,TRBJ2-7,TRBV19,CASRGLAPYEQYF,TGTGCCAGTAGGGGACTAGCGCCCTACGAGCAGTACTTC
.,14,.,TRBJ1-1,TRBV5-4,CASREGRANTEAFF,TGTGCCAGCAGGGAGGGACGGGCGAACACTGAAGCTTTCTTT
once,18,TRBD2,TRBJ2-3,TRBV15,CATSRDRASGRGTDTQYF,TGTGCCACCAGCAGAGATAGGGCTAGCGGGAGAGGTACAGATACGCAGTATTTT
.,14,TRBD1,TRBJ1-5,TRBV2,CASSRQGENQPQHF,TGTGCCAGCAGCCGACAGGGAGAGAATCAGCCCCAGCATTTT
few,14,.,TRBJ2-3,TRBV9,CASSVETDTDTQYF,TGTGCCAGCAGCGTAGAGACAGACACAGATACGCAGTATTTT
.,16,.,TRBJ1-4,TRBV10-2,CASRDYFGELNEKLFF,TGCGCCAGCAGGGACTATTTTGGGGAACTGAATGAAAAACTGTTTTTT
.,13,.,TRBJ2-7,TRBV6-5,CASSSQTSSEQYF,TGTGCCAGCAGTTCTCAAACTAGCTCTGAGCAGTACTTC
.,12,.,TRBJ2-7,TRBV5-1,CASSWGDYEQYF,TGCGCCAGCAGCTGGGGGGACTACGAGCAGTACTTC
.,15,.,TRBJ2-1,TRBV30,CAWSGGTPFANEQFF,TGTGCCTGGAGTGGGGGGACTCCCTTCGCTAATGAGCAGTTCTTC
.,15,TRBD2,TRBJ2-1,TRBV10-2,CASRKRGGTYNEQFF,TGCGCCAGCAGGAAACGGGGGGGTACCTACAATGAGCAGTTCTTC
.,17,.,TRBJ1-6,TRBV7-6,CASSPTLPGVGNSPLHF,TGTGCCAGCAGCCCGACACTTCCAGGGGTAGGGAATTCACCCCTCCACTTT
once,15,TRBD1,TRBJ1-6,TRBV7-2,CASSGDSQGWSPLHF,TGTGCCAGCAGCGGGGACTCACAGGGGTGGTCACCCCTCCACTTT
.,14,.,TRBJ2-5,TRBV29-1,CSVARIGGEETQYF,TGCAGCGTTGCGAGAATCGGCGGGGAAGAGACCCAGTACTTC
few,15,TRBD1,TRBJ1-5,TRBV15,CATSRQTGGGQPQHF,TGTGCCACCAGCAGACAAACAGGGGGCGGTCAGCCCCAGCATTTT
.,14,.,TRBJ2-7,TRBV9,CASGKTGISYEQYF,TGTGCCAGCGGAAAGACAGGAATCTCCTACGAGCAGTACTTC
.,12,.,TRBJ2-5,TRBV30,CAWTADGGTQYF,TGTGCCTGGACAGCGGACGGCGGGACCCAGTACTTC
.,13,TRBD1,TRBJ2-5,TRBV18,CASSDRDQETQYF,TGTGCCAGTTCGGACAGGGATCAAGAGACCCAGTACTTC
.,11,.,TRBJ2-5,TRBV2,CASKSLTVMYF,TGTGCCAGCAAGAGTTTGACAGTCATGTACTTC
.,14,TRBD1,TRBJ1-4,TRBV5-1,CASSQGQYNEKLFF,TGCGCCAGCAGCCAGGGACAGTATAATGAAAAACTGTTTTTT
.,14,TRBD1,TRBJ1-6,TRBV25-1,CASTQGALFSPLHF,TGTGCCAGCACACAGGGGGCGTTATTTTCACCCCTCCACTTT
.,15,TRBD2,TRBJ2-7,TRBV7-7,CASSLGTSGTYEQYF,TGTGCCAGCAGCCTTGGGACTAGCGGGACCTACGAGCAGTACTTC
few,11,.,TRBJ1-2,TRBV20-1,CSATQEGGYTF,TGCAGTGCGACCCAGGAGGGCGGCTACACCTTC
.,12,.,TRBJ2-7,TRBV10-2,CASSDLRYEQYF,TGCGCCAGCAGTGATCTCCGCTACGAGCAGTACTTC
.,16,TRBD2,TRBJ2-7,TRBV5-4,CASSYTAGASGYEQYF,TGTGCCAGCAGCTACACAGCGGGGGCCTCTGGGTACGAGCAGTACTTC
.,15,.,TRBJ1-4,TRBV7-6,CASSLRGSNNEKLFF,TGTGCCAGCAGCTTAAGGGGGTCGAATAATGAAAAACTGTTTTTT
.,16,.,TRBJ2-3,TRBV7-2,CASSLGKASRTDTQYF,TGTGCCAGCAGCTTAGGTAAAGCGAGTCGCACAGATACGCAGTATTTT
.,14,.,TRBJ2-7,TRBV11-2,CASSSQQGISEQYF,TGTGCCAGCAGCTCTCAGCAGGGCATTAGCGAGCAGTACTTC
few,17,TRBD2,TRBJ2-7,TRBV4-2,CASSQVLGLAGVYEQYF,TGTGCCAGCAGCCAAGTTTTGGGACTAGCGGGAGTCTACGAGCAGTACTTC
.,15,TRBD1,TRBJ2-7,TRBV4-2,CASSQYRRDRDEQYF,TGTGCCAGCAGCCAGTACCGCCGGGACAGGGACGAGCAGTACTTC
.,13,.,TRBJ2-3,TRBV29-1,CSVVGTPVDTQYF,TGCAGCGTTGTAGGGACACCTGTAGATACGCAGTATTTT
.,16,TRBD1,TRBJ2-5,TRBV6-7,CASNYGQVSGDETQYF,TGTGCCAGCAATTACGGACAGGTAAGCGGCGACGAGACCCAGTACTTC
.,15,TRBD1,TRBJ1-1,TRBV6-4,CASRRQGARDTEAFF,TGTGCCAGCAGACGACAGGGGGCAAGGGACACTGAAGCTTTCTTT
.,16,.,TRBJ2-5,TRBV30,CAWTGGSPRGGETQYF,TGTGCCTGGACCGGAGGGTCACCACGCGGAGGAGAGACCCAGTACTTC
.,14,.,TRBJ1-1,TRBV5-1,CASSLERGGTEAFF,TGCGCCAGCAGCTTGGAGCGGGGTGGTACTGAAGCTTTCTTT
few,18,TRBD1,TRBJ2-2,TRBV5-1,CASSPLLGQGTRSGELFF,TGCGCCAGCAGCCCCCTTCTCGGACAGGGGACACGTTCCGGGGAGCTGTTTTTT
.,14,TRBD2,TRBJ2-1,TRBV15,CATRGGGIYNEQFF,TGTGCCACCCGTGGGGGGGGGATCTACAATGAGCAGTTCTTC
few,18,.,TRBJ2-6,TRBV16,CASSQSGGLRSGANVLTF,TGTGCCAGCAGCCAATCCGGGGGGCTTAGGTCTGGGGCCAACGTCCTGACTTTC
.,15,.,TRBJ1-3,TRBV9,CASSVDRVSGNTIYF,TGTGCCAGCAGCGTAGACAGGGTCTCTGGAAACACCATATATTTT
.,14,.,TRBJ1-1,TRBV6-5,CASSHGSRYTEAFF,TGTGCCAGCAGCCACGGGTCCCGGTACACTGAAGCTTTCTTT
few,16,TRBD1,TRBJ1-5,TRBV4-1,CASSQAGTGRNQPQHF,TGCGCCAGCAGCCAAGCCGGGACAGGACGCAATCAGCCCCAGCATTTT
.,16,TRBD1,TRBJ1-5,TRBV19,CASSISGTGFNQPQHF,TGTGCCAGTAGTATATCCGGGACAGGCTTCAATCAGCCCCAGCATTTT
.,13,.,TRBJ1-2,TRBV2,CASTQSRAGGYTF,TGTGCCAGCACCCAATCGCGGGCGGGAGGCTACACCTTC
.,13,.,TRBJ2-5,TRBV5-1,CASSSGTQETQYF,TGCGCCAGCAGCTCCGGGACTCAAGAGACCCAGTACTTC
few,18,TRBD2,TRBJ2-7,TRBV11-1,CASSPRLGGGLPGYEQYF,TGTGCCAGCAGCCCACGACTTGGCGGGGGGCTCCCGGGCTACGAGCAGTACTTC
.,14,TRBD1,TRBJ2-7,TRBV9,CASSVETGSYEQYF,TGTGCCAGCAGCGTAGAGACAGGGTCCTACGAGCAGTACTTC
few,18,.,TRBJ1-2,TRBV7-9,CSSSSVPATGVTNYGYTF,TGTTCCAGCAGCTCTGTACCCGCGACAGGCGTCACTAACTATGGCTACACCTTC
.,16,TRBD2,TRBJ2-3,TRBV7-8,CASSLVGTRVTDTQYF,TGTGCCAGCAGCTTAGTTGGGACTAGAGTCACAGATACGCAGTATTTT
.,13,.,TRBJ1-4,TRBV30,CAWRGEGYEKLFF,TGTGCCTGGAGAGGGGAGGGCTACGAAAAACTGTTTTTT
.,15,.,TRBJ1-6,TRBV19,CASSPLQGLGSPLHF,TGTGCCAGTAGTCCCCTACAGGGCTTAGGTTCACCCCTCCACTTT